The T cell receptor beta chain under discussion was sequenced for a study of OX40 agonist ivuxolimab in advanced cancers. Across the study: Dose-escalation patients' cancers were hepatocellular carcinoma, melanoma, renal cell or head and neck cancer. Broader study findings: Among patients with partial responses at 0.1-3.0 mg/kg, clonal expansion was among the lowest.

Trimming shortened V by 3 bases and J by 0 bases, and 9 bases separated the two germline ends. Germline loops: CDR1 SGHVS, CDR2 FQNEAQ. This CDR3 region has 14 residues. With baseline, cycle 4 day 1, and cycle 7 day 1 as timepoints, blood was sampled. Worth noting for this clone: The target antigen is unknown.

Libraries were prepared by immunoSEQ multiplex PCR; TCRdb keeps only in-frame clonotypes and omits some of them. The data contain over 150,000 clones, roughly 92% of them singletons. This sequence originates from an adult with an advanced solid tumor such as melanoma, head and neck, liver or kidney cancer. This chain links TRBV7-8 with TRBJ2-7; unclear D gene. Specimen: CD4+ or CD8+ T cells sorted from blood, collected in a trial of the OX40 agonist ivuxolimab. In DNA, the CDR3 is TGTGCCAGCAGCTTGACTCCTAGCTCCTACGAGCAGTACTTC. This gives the protein CASSLTPSSYEQYF.